These T cell receptor beta chains were read from a single sample in a study of shared clonotypes between healthy human individuals. The repertoire was sequenced with immunoSEQ multiplex PCR; TCRdb's copy has only in-frame clones and lacks some. The top ten hold roughly 1% of the sample, which has 1.5 million to 2.5 million clones, around 96% seen once. Sequencing was carried out using naive CD8+ T cells sorted from blood. The receptors shown here come from a man between 18 and 35 years old in good health. CDR3s include the opening cysteine and the closing phenylalanine or tryptophan. A D gene is named only where the DNA matches it firmly. For some rows the clone size is stated as once, few or many, or as a class when expanded; others skip it.

V	size	J	D	DNA	CDR3
TRBV9	NA	TRBJ1-2	NA	TGTGCCAGCAGCGTATCCGGGGAGGCCGAGGGAGACTATGGCTACACCTTC	CASSVSGEAEGDYGYTF
TRBV13	NA	TRBJ2-7	TRBD2	TGTGCCAGCAGCTTAAGCGGGAGTGGTTCCTACGAGCAGTACTTC	CASSLSGSGSYEQYF
TRBV10-1	few	TRBJ1-1	NA	TGCGCCAGCAGTGAGGTCGGGGGACCGAACACTGAAGCTTTCTTT	CASSEVGGPNTEAFF
TRBV30	few	TRBJ2-2	NA	TGTGCCTGTCTGACAGTAACCGGGGAGCTGTTTTTT	CACLTVTGELFF
TRBV4-1	NA	TRBJ2-5	NA	TGCGCCAGCAGCCAAGCGCTACAGGTCCAAGAGACCCAGTACTTC	CASSQALQVQETQYF
TRBV5-4	NA	TRBJ2-2	TRBD2	TGTGCCAGCAGCACCTTAGCGGGAGGGCCTACCGGGGAGCTGTTTTTT	CASSTLAGGPTGELFF
TRBV6-1	NA	TRBJ2-7	NA	TGTGCCACAGGCGACCCCGAGCAGTACTTC	CATGDPEQYF
TRBV9	NA	TRBJ2-5	TRBD2	TGTGCCAGCAGCGTAGCGCCGAGACTAGCGGGAGGGGGAAATTTGGAGACCCAGTACTTC	CASSVAPRLAGGGNLETQYF
TRBV11-2	NA	TRBJ2-1	NA	TGTGCCAGCAGCTTAGTAGCTGGCAATGAGCAGTTCTTC	CASSLVAGNEQFF
TRBV7-9	NA	TRBJ2-7	NA	TGTGCCAGCATTTTTGGGGGCGAGCAGTACTTC	CASIFGGEQYF
TRBV5-3	NA	TRBJ1-4	NA	TGTGCCAGAACCTCAATTCCCGAAAAACTGTTTTTT	CARTSIPEKLFF
TRBV6-1	NA	TRBJ2-1	NA	TGTGCCAGCAGTGTTACGGACTTCGAGGGACAGTTCTTC	CASSVTDFEGQFF
TRBV7-3	NA	TRBJ2-3	NA	TGTGCCAGCAGCTTACAACCAGGGGGGTATGAAGATACGCAGTATTTT	CASSLQPGGYEDTQYF
TRBV19	NA	TRBJ2-4	NA	TGTGCCAGTAGTGGGGGACTGGGCGTTCTAGCCAAAAACATTCAGTACTTC	CASSGGLGVLAKNIQYF
TRBV7-6	NA	TRBJ1-6	TRBD1	TGTGCCAGCAGCCTACAGGGGACTAATTCACCCCTCCACTTT	CASSLQGTNSPLHF
TRBV18	NA	TRBJ1-1	TRBD1	TGTGCCAGCTCACCGGACAGGGTAAAGGGGGACACTGAAGCTTTCTTT	CASSPDRVKGDTEAFF
TRBV27	NA	TRBJ2-6	TRBD1	TGTGCCAGCGGTATGACAGGGGGCTTCTCTGGGGCCAACGTCCTGACTTTC	CASGMTGGFSGANVLTF
TRBV29-1	NA	TRBJ1-2	TRBD1	TGCAGCGCCAGGACAGGGACGCTAGTTGGCTACACCTTC	CSARTGTLVGYTF
TRBV4-3	NA	TRBJ2-5	TRBD2	TGCGCCAGCAGCCAAGTCGGACTAGCGGGAGCCCAAGAGACCCAGTACTTC	CASSQVGLAGAQETQYF
TRBV5-6	once	TRBJ2-7	NA	TGTGCCAGCAGCCTTATCTTACAGGGCTACGAGCAGTACTTC	CASSLILQGYEQYF
TRBV9	NA	TRBJ2-7	NA	TGTGCCAGCAGCGGCGACAGTGTGGGGTACGAGCAGTACTTC	CASSGDSVGYEQYF
TRBV10-2	once	TRBJ1-1	NA	TGCGCCAGCAGTGATGGGGCTGAAGCTTTCTTT	CASSDGAEAFF
TRBV7-9	NA	TRBJ1-2	NA	TGTGCCAGCAGCCAAATCGGGGATCTCGGTGGCTACACCTTC	CASSQIGDLGGYTF
TRBV6-5	NA	TRBJ1-1	NA	TGTGCCAGCAGTTACTCCCCTAATATGAACACTGAAGCTTTCTTT	CASSYSPNMNTEAFF
TRBV11-2	NA	TRBJ2-2	NA	TGTGCCAGCAGCCCCACCCAGGAGAGGGGGTCCGGGGAGCTGTTTTTT	CASSPTQERGSGELFF
TRBV25-1	NA	TRBJ1-5	NA	TGTGCCAGCAGTGAATCAGGACAGCAGTTGGACCGGCCCCAGCATTTT	CASSESGQQLDRPQHF
TRBV27	NA	TRBJ1-1	NA	TGTGCCAGCAGTTTATCCCCAATGAACACTGAAGCTTTCTTT	CASSLSPMNTEAFF
TRBV27	NA	TRBJ1-6	NA	TGTGCCAGCAGATTTGGGGGAAACAATTCACCCCTCCACTTT	CASRFGGNNSPLHF
TRBV7-9	NA	TRBJ1-2	NA	TGTGCCAGCAGCCATGATAACTATGGCTACACCTTC	CASSHDNYGYTF
TRBV6-6	NA	TRBJ2-7	TRBD1	TGTGCCAGCAGCCCAGGGGGCTACGAGCAGTACTTC	CASSPGGYEQYF
TRBV28	NA	TRBJ2-7	NA	TGTGCCAGCAGTTTCGGCAGGGACGACGAGCAGTACTTC	CASSFGRDDEQYF
TRBV15	NA	TRBJ1-5	NA	TGTGCCACCAGCAGAGATTGGGAGGAACTTAGCAATCAGCCCCAGCATTTT	CATSRDWEELSNQPQHF
TRBV30	NA	TRBJ1-2	TRBD1	TGTGCCTGGGGTCCTGTTTACGGCCAGGGGGGCGGCTACACCTTC	CAWGPVYGQGGGYTF
TRBV25-1	NA	TRBJ2-7	NA	TGTGCCAGCAGTGAAAAGGGGGGGCGGGAAGGTTGGTACGAGCAGTACTTC	CASSEKGGREGWYEQYF
TRBV6-5	NA	TRBJ2-1	TRBD2	TGTGCCAGCAGTTACACCCAGCGGGAGGGTCCGATCTTC	CASSYTQREGPIF
TRBV6-5	NA	TRBJ1-2	NA	TGTGCCAGCAGTTACGACAACTATGGCTACACCTTC	CASSYDNYGYTF